This TCR beta chain was sequenced for a study of patients and donors after allogeneic stem cell transplantation. This clonotype has at least ten counts. TCRdb re-called the RT-PCR reads with MiXCR, one entry per CDR3 protein. The sample contains roughly 960,000 distinct CDR3 sequences, roughly 18% of which appear only once. The CDR3 has 13 amino acids. Trimming stripped 0 bases from V and 9 bases from J, with 11 bases between. Sequences were obtained from blood, either unsorted or a sorted T cell fraction (not recorded which). This receptor was taken from a human donor who was either an allogeneic HSCT recipient or a stem cell or donor lymphocyte infusion donor (not recorded which). It is not recorded whose cells these are; they may come from a transplant donor. This chain uses TRBV12-3 or TRBV12-4 with TRBJ1-1, with no clear D. The CDR3 here is CASSLAGSKKAFF. The CDR3 region has the DNA TGTGCCAGCAGTTTAGCTGGGAGTAAGAAAGCTTTCTTT.